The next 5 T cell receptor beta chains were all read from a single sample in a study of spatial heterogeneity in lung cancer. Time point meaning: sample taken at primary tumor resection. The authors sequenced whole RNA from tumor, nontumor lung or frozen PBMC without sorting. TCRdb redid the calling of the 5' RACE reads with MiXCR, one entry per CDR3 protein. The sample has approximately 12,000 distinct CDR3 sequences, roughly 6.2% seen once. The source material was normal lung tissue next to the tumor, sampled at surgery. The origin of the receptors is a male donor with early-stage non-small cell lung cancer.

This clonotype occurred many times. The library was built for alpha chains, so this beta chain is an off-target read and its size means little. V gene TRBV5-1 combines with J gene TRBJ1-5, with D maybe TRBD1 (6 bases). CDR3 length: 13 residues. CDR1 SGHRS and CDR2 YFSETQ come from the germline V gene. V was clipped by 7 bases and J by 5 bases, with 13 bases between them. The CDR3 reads CASSQNRDQPQHF. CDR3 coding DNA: TGCGCCAGCTCCCAAAACAGGGATCAGCCCCAGCATTTT. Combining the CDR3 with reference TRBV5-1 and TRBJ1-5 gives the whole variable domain KAGVTQTPRYLIKTRGQQVTLSCSPISGHRSVSWYQQTPGQGLQFLFEYFSETQRNKGNFPGRFSGRQFSNSRSEMNVSTLELGDSALYLCASSQNRDQPQHFGDGTRLSIL.

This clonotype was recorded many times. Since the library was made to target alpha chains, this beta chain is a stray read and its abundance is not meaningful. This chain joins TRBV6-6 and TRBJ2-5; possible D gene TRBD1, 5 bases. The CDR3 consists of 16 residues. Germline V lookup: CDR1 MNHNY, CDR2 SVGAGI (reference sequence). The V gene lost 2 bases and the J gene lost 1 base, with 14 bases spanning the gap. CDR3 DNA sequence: TGTGCCAGCAGTTACCCTCGAGGCAGGGTCCAAGAGACCCAGTACTTC. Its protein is CASSYPRGRVQETQYF.

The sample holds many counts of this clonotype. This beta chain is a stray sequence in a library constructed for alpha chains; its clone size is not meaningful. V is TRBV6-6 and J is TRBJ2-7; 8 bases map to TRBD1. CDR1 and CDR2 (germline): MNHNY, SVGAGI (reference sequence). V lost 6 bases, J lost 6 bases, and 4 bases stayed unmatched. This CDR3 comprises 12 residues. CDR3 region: CASRGQVGEQYF. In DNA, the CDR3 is TGTGCCAGCAGGGGACAGGTCGGCGAGCAGTACTTC.

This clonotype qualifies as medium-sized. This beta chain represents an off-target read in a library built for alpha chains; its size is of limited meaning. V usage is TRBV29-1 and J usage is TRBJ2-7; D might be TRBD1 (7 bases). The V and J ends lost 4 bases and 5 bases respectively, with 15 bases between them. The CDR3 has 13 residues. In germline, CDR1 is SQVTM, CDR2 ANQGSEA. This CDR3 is CSVVQGGDNEQYF. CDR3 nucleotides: TGCAGCGTTGTTCAGGGGGGAGACAACGAGCAGTACTTC.

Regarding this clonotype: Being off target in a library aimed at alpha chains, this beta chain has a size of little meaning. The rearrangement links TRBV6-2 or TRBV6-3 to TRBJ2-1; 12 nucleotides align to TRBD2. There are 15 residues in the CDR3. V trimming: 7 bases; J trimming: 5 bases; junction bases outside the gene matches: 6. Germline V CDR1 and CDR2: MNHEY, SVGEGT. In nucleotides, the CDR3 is TGTGCCAGCACCGAACTAGCGGGAGGCAACAATGAGCAGTTCTTC. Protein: CASTELAGGNNEQFF.